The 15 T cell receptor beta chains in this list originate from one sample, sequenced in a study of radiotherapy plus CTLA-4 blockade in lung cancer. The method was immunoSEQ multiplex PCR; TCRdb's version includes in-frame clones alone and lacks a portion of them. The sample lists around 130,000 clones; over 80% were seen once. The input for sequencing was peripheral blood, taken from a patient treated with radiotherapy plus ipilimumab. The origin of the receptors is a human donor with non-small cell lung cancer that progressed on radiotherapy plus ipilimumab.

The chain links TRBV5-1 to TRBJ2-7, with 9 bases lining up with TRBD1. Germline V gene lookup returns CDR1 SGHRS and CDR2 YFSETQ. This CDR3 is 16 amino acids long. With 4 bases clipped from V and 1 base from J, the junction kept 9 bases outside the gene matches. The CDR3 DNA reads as TGCGCCAGCAGCAAAGGAGGGACAGGGCGTTCCTACGAGCAGTACTTC. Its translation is CASSKGGTGRSYEQYF.

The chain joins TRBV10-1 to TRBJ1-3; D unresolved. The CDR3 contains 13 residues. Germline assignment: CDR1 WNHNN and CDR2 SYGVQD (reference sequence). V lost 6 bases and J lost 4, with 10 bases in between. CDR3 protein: CASSRSKGNTIYF. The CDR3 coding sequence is TGCGCCAGCAGCCGCTCAAAGGGAAACACCATATATTTT.

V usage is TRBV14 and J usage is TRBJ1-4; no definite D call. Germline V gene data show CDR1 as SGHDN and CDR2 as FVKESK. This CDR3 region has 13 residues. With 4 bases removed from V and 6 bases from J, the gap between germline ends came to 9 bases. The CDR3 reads CASSLRAYEKLFF. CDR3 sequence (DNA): TGTGCCAGCAGCCTACGTGCTTATGAAAAACTGTTTTTT.

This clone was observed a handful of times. In DNA form, the CDR3 reads TGCAGCGTTGTATGGGACACCTACGAGCAGTACTTC. Translated: CSVVWDTYEQYF. The V call is TRBV29-1, the J call TRBJ2-7; a weak D match, TRBD1 (6 bases). Trimming cost V 4 bases and J 2 bases, with 9 bases left between them. The CDR3 spans 12 residues. CDR1 is SQVTM and CDR2 is ANQGSEA in the germline V gene.

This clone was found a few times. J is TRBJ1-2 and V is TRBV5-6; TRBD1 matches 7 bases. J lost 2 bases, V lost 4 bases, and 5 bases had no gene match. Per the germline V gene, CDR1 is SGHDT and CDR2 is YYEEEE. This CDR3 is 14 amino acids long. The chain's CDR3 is CASSEGATNYGYTF. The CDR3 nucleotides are TGTGCCAGCAGCGAGGGGGCCACCAACTATGGCTACACCTTC.

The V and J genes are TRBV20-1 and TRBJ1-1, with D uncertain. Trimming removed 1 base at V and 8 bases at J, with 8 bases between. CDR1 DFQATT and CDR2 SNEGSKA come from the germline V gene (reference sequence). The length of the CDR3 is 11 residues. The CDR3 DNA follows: TGCAGTGCTAGAGTGAACAGCGAAGCTTTCTTT. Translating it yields CSARVNSEAFF.

CDR3 DNA sequence: TGTGCCAGTAGCTATTACCCGGGACAGGGTTTTTATGGCTACACCTTC. Translating gives CASSYYPGQGFYGYTF. The chain has TRBV19 and TRBJ1-2, with 9 positions matching TRBD1. J gave up 5 bases and V 6 bases, and 13 bases lay outside the gene matches. Germline CDR1 reads LNHDA; CDR2 reads SQIVND (reference sequence). This CDR3 spans 16 amino acids.

In DNA, the CDR3 is TGTGCCAGCAGTGAAGATATCGCAGGGGGCAACTATGGCTACACCTTC. This encodes CASSEDIAGGNYGYTF. This chain joins TRBV2 and TRBJ1-2, with 8 bases identical to TRBD1. CDR3 length: 16 residues. Germline V gene sequence: CDR1 SNHLY, CDR2 FYNNEI. The V gene end was trimmed by 1 base and the J gene end by 2 bases; junction bases not matched to a gene: 6.

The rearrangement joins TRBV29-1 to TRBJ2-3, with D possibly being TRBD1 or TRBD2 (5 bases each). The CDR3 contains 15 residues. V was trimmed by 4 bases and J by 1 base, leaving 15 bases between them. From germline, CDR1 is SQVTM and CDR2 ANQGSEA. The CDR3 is CSVALLGTGTDTQYF. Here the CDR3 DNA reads TGCAGCGTTGCGCTCCTAGGGACGGGCACAGATACGCAGTATTTT.

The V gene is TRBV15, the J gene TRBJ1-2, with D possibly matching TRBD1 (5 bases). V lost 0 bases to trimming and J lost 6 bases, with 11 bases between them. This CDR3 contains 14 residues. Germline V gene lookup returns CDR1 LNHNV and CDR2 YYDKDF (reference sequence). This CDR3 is CATSRDRQRDGYTF. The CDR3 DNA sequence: TGTGCCACCAGCAGAGATCGACAGAGAGATGGCTACACCTTC.

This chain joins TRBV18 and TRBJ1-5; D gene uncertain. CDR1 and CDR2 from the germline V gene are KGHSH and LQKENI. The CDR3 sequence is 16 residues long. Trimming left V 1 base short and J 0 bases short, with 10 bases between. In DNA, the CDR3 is TGTGCCAGCTCACCACTTCCCCTAAGTAGCAATCAGCCCCAGCATTTT. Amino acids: CASSPLPLSSNQPQHF.

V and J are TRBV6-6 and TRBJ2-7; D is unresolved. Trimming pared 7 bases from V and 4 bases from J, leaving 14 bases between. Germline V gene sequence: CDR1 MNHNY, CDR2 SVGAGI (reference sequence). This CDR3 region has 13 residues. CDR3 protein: CASMETGPYEQYF. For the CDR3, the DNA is TGTGCCAGCATGGAGACGGGTCCTTACGAGCAGTACTTC.

The CDR3 DNA sequence: TGCGCCAGCAGCCCCGGGACTAGCGGGAGGGCCGGAGAGACCCAGTACTTC. As protein: CASSPGTSGRAGETQYF. The rearrangement joins TRBV5-1 to TRBJ2-5; 16 nucleotides line up with TRBD2. Germline loops: CDR1 SGHRS, CDR2 YFSETQ. The CDR3 contains 17 residues. V lost 4 bases, J lost 4 bases, and 7 bases stayed unmatched.

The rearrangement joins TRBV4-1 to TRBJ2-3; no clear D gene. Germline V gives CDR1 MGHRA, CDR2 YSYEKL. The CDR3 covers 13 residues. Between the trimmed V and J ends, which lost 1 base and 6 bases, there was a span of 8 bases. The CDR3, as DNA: TGCGCCAGCAGCCAAGGTTTAGGGGATACGCAGTATTTT. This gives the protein CASSQGLGDTQYF.

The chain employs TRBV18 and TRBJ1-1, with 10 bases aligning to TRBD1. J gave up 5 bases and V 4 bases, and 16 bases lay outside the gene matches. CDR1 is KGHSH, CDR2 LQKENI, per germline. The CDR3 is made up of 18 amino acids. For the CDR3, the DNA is TGTGCCAGCTCACGTTCCGGGACAGGGGCACTAGGAAGGACTGAAGCTTTCTTT. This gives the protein CASSRSGTGALGRTEAFF.